This T cell receptor beta chain was recovered during a study of CXCR4 blockade with PD-1 therapy in pancreatic cancer. Regarding the study as a whole: More frequent amino acid clones had more nucleotide rearrangements, suggesting convergent selection.

The protocol was immunoSEQ multiplex PCR, while the TCRdb copy is restricted to in-frame clones and leaves out a portion. The sample holds a few thousand clones; about three fifths are singletons and the top ten take approximately 14%. This clone was counted a few times. Its antigen is still unknown. There are 13 residues in the CDR3. From germline, CDR1 is MNHGY and CDR2 SAAAGT. V was trimmed by 7 bases and J by 3 bases, leaving 13 bases between them. This receptor was obtained from a human donor with pancreatic ductal adenocarcinoma. The chain is built from TRBV6-8 and TRBJ2-7, with D perhaps matching TRBD1 (6 bases). Source material: tumor tissue. DNA of the CDR3: TGTGCCAGCACAGGGATAGGGGGCTACGAGCAGTACTTC. This translates into CASTGIGGYEQYF.